Presented here are 31 T cell receptor beta chains from one specimen sequenced in a study of blood T cells in healthy people across ages. For the second PCR, which ran for 7 to 11 cycles, a sample-barcoded 5' primer and a J-beta primer mix were used. TCRdb analysed the 5' RACE reads with MiXCR anew, one entry per CDR3 protein. The table lists just over 1 million distinct CDR3 sequences, more than 35% of them singletons. The sequenced sample was blood. The receptors were sampled from a woman aged 60-75 years in good health.

This chain uses TRBV5-1 with TRBJ2-3; 9 bases match TRBD2. Germline values: CDR1 SGHRS, CDR2 YFSETQ. The CDR3 loop spans 14 amino acids. The junction had 4 bases not matched to a gene; V was cut back by 4 bases and J by 4 bases. The CDR3 nucleotides read TGCGCCAGCAGCCCCGTAGCGGGAGCAGATACGCAGTATTTT. Its translation: CASSPVAGADTQYF. The full variable domain, completed using reference TRBV5-1 and TRBJ2-3, is KAGVTQTPRYLIKTRGQQVTLSCSPISGHRSVSWYQQTPGQGLQFLFEYFSETQRNKGNFPGRFSGRQFSNSRSEMNVSTLELGDSALYLCASSPVAGADTQYFGPGTRLTVL.

V gene TRBV2 combines with J gene TRBJ1-4, with a tentative D call TRBD1 (5 bases). This CDR3 contains 12 residues. Germline loops: CDR1 SNHLY, CDR2 FYNNEI. V shed 7 bases and J shed 7 bases, with 10 bases lying between them. The CDR3 is CASKGDGEKLFF. In DNA form, the CDR3 reads TGTGCCAGCAAAGGGGACGGTGAAAAACTGTTTTTT.

This sequence joins TRBV10-1 and TRBJ2-7; 11 positions agree with TRBD2. The J segment lost 5 bases and the V segment lost 5 bases, leaving 5 bases of the junction unmatched. Per the germline V gene, CDR1 is WNHNN and CDR2 is SYGVQD (reference sequence). The CDR3 consists of 14 residues. CDR3 residues: CASSLSTSGDEQYF. The CDR3 nucleotides read TGCGCCAGCAGTCTCTCGACTAGCGGGGACGAGCAGTACTTC.

This clonotype was detected a few times. This chain joins TRBV15 and TRBJ2-5; D is unclear. Looked up from germline, CDR1 is LNHNV and CDR2 is YYDKDF (reference sequence). The CDR3 is 16 amino acids. V dropped 1 base and J dropped 2 bases, with 14 bases sitting between them. The chain's CDR3 is CATSRGEGRFQETQYF. For the CDR3, the DNA is TGTGCCACCAGCAGAGGGGAAGGACGGTTTCAAGAGACCCAGTACTTC.

The V and J genes are TRBV15 and TRBJ2-3; tentative D call: TRBD2 (6 bases). The V and J ends lost 0 bases and 5 bases respectively, with 9 bases between them. Germline CDR1 reads LNHNV; CDR2 reads YYDKDF (reference sequence). CDR3 length: 14 residues. The CDR3 nucleotides are TGTGCCACCAGCAGAGATCCTAGCGTAGATACGCAGTATTTT. This translates into CATSRDPSVDTQYF.

The V gene is TRBV24-1, the J gene TRBJ2-1, with D perhaps matching TRBD1 (6 bases). V dropped 6 bases and J dropped 8 bases, with 13 bases sitting between them. The CDR3 is 13 residues long. The germline gives CDR1 KGHDR, CDR2 SFDVKD. CDR3 loop: CATSRGTGYEQFF. CDR3 coding DNA: TGTGCCACCAGTAGGGGGACGGGGTATGAGCAGTTCTTC.

This clonotype was counted a few times. This rearrangement joins TRBV28 to TRBJ2-3, with 7 bases that match TRBD2. CDR1 and CDR2 from the germline V gene are MDHEN and SYDVKM. V was pared by 5 bases and J by 2 bases, with 4 bases of the junction left unmatched. This CDR3 is built from 14 residues. The CDR3 here is CASSQTSATDTQYF. DNA for the CDR3: TGTGCCAGCAGTCAAACTAGCGCCACAGATACGCAGTATTTT.

The chain uses TRBV28 and TRBJ2-7; D is possibly TRBD1 (6 bases). Trimming took off 4 bases at V and 4 bases at J, with 17 bases between the two ends. Germline V gene sequence: CDR1 MDHEN, CDR2 SYDVKM. The CDR3 is 15 amino acids. CDR3 DNA sequence: TGTGCCAGCAGTTCACCCGGGACACTAAAATACGAGCAGTACTTC. This translates into CASSSPGTLKYEQYF. The variable domain in full, completed from reference TRBV28 and TRBJ2-7, reads DVKVTQSSRYLVKRTGEKVFLECVQDMDHENMFWYRQDPGLGLRLIYFSYDVKMKEKGDIPEGYSVSREKKERFSLILESASTNQTSMYLCASSSPGTLKYEQYFGPGTRLTVT.

The chain combines TRBV5-1 with TRBJ2-1, with a possible D match to TRBD2 (6 bases). Matching the DNA end better, TRBJ2-7 makes the J call doubtful. The CDR3 is 15 residues long. Per the germline V gene, CDR1 is SGHRS and CDR2 is YFSETQ. The DNA of the CDR3 is TGCGCCAGCAGCTGGGGGACTGGGGTTGACAATGAGCAGTACTTC. Protein: CASSWGTGVDNEQYF.

This chain uses TRBV6-4 with TRBJ2-1; 8 bases are a match to TRBD2. The CDR3 has 13 amino acids. The germline V gene has CDR1 MRHNA and CDR2 SNTAGT. The J segment lost 4 bases and the V segment lost 9 bases, leaving 5 bases of the junction unmatched. For the CDR3, the DNA is TGTGCCAGAGCGGGAGCTGGGTACAATGAGCAGTTCTTC. It specifies CARAGAGYNEQFF.

The rearrangement links TRBV7-8 to TRBJ2-7, with unresolved D. Matching the DNA end better, TRBJ2-5 makes the J call doubtful. CDR3 size: 15 residues. Germline CDR1 reads SGHVS; CDR2 reads FQNEAQ. The CDR3 spells CASSHTRVSGETQYF. The DNA for the CDR3 is TGTGCCAGCAGCCACACGAGAGTAAGTGGAGAGACCCAGTACTTC.

The gene calls are TRBV24-1 and TRBJ2-2; 9 nucleotides line up with TRBD1. The CDR3 sequence is 17 residues long. Germline assignment: CDR1 KGHDR and CDR2 SFDVKD. After removal of 4 bases from V and 3 bases from J, the junction contained 8 bases not matched to a gene. The CDR3 loop reads CATSDPGTGIDTGELFF. The CDR3 DNA reads TGTGCCACCAGTGACCCCGGGACAGGGATCGACACCGGGGAGCTGTTTTTT.

Details on this clonotype: The junction departs from the called germline gene at one end, perhaps through a read error. The V call is TRBV24-1, the J call TRBJ1-3, with a tentative D call TRBD1 (5 bases). The CDR3 extends over 16 amino acids. CDR1 and CDR2 from the germline V gene are KGHDR and SFDVKD. For the CDR3, the DNA is TGTGCCACCAGTGGTTTGGGGGTTAGCTCTGGAAACACCATATATTTT. Protein sequence: CATSGLGVSSGNTIYF.

The chain combines TRBV20-1 with TRBJ2-5; unclear D gene. Germline CDR1 is DFQATT and CDR2 is SNEGSKA (reference sequence). This CDR3 has 14 amino acids. The V end lost 0 bases, the J end lost 11 bases, and 19 bases lay between the germline ends. In DNA, the CDR3 is TGCAGTGCTAGAGATGTACTCGCGTACAATGAGCAGTACTTC. Protein: CSARDVLAYNEQYF.

The chain uses TRBV15 and TRBJ1-2, with TRBD1 as a possible D gene (5 bases). Per germline, CDR1 LNHNV and CDR2 YYDKDF (reference sequence). CDR3 length: 14 amino acids. With 7 bases removed from V and 1 base from J, the gap between germline ends came to 13 bases. The CDR3 bases are TGTGCCACCACCGCGGGACGGGGTAACTATGGCTACACCTTC. Its protein is CATTAGRGNYGYTF.

This clonotype was found many times. The chain couples TRBV27 to TRBJ1-2; D ambiguous. Deletions cut 3 bases from V and 5 bases from J, with 13 bases between. CDR1 is MNHEY and CDR2 is SMNVEV in the germline V gene (reference sequence). This CDR3 is built from 14 residues. The CDR3 loop is CASSFTDHPYGYTF. The CDR3, as DNA: TGTGCCAGCAGTTTTACGGATCACCCTTATGGCTACACCTTC.

The chain carries TRBV20-1 and TRBJ2-7; TRBD2 is a possible D gene (5 bases). This CDR3 comprises 14 residues. CDR1 and CDR2 (germline): DFQATT, SNEGSKA (reference sequence). Trimming took off 0 bases at V and 4 bases at J, with 13 bases between the two ends. In DNA form, the CDR3 reads TGCAGTGCTAGAGAGCAACGGGGTGGGTACGAGCAGTACTTC. Its translation: CSAREQRGGYEQYF.

The chain uses TRBV7-8 and TRBJ2-2; TRBD2 is a possible D gene (5 bases). This CDR3 spans 14 amino acids. Germline CDR1 and CDR2: SGHVS and FQNEAQ. V gave up 1 base and J gave up 8 bases, with 11 bases separating them. The CDR3 DNA reads TGTGCCAGCAGCTTAGGAGGGCCCATAGGGGAGCTGTTTTTT. The encoded protein is CASSLGGPIGELFF.

In its sample, this clonotype was seen many times. The chain's CDR3 is CASSLELAGGPYEQYF. For the CDR3, the DNA is TGTGCCAGCAGCTTAGAGCTAGCGGGAGGACCCTACGAGCAGTACTTC. The J gene is TRBJ2-7, the V gene TRBV7-6, with 11 bases identical to TRBD2. The CDR3 covers 16 residues. CDR1 is SGHVS and CDR2 is FNYEAQ in the germline V gene. J was trimmed by 2 bases and V by 1 base; bases with no gene match: 4.

This chain joins TRBV6-2 or TRBV6-3 and TRBJ2-1; D gene uncertain. The CDR3 consists of 14 residues. Germline V gene sequence: CDR1 MNHEY, CDR2 SVGEGT. V lost 5 bases, J lost 7 bases, and 15 bases lay in between. The CDR3 loop reads CASSPRRISNEQFF. The CDR3 DNA sequence: TGTGCCAGCAGTCCCCGGCGGATTAGTAATGAGCAGTTCTTC.

Only a few counts were recorded for this clonotype. The gene calls are TRBV4-1 and TRBJ2-5; D possibly corresponds to TRBD2 (6 bases). Germline CDR1 MGHRA, CDR2 YSYEKL. The V end was cut by 3 bases, the J end by 2 bases, with 13 bases between. There are 15 residues in the CDR3. CDR3 DNA: TGCGCCAGCAGCCAGCACGGGACTCCGCAAGAGACCCAGTACTTC. This encodes CASSQHGTPQETQYF.

Only a few counts were recorded for this clonotype. The genes are TRBV10-1 and TRBJ2-5, with 12 bases fitting TRBD2. The J call could be wrong; TRBJ2-7 is a better fit for the DNA end. The CDR3 spans 14 residues. Germline CDR1 and CDR2: WNHNN and SYGVQD (reference sequence). CDR3 in DNA: TGCGCCAGCAGTATCGGACTAGCGGGAAACGAGCAGTACTTC. It codes for CASSIGLAGNEQYF.

The chain links TRBV20-1 to TRBJ2-1, with TRBD2 matching over 11 bases. This CDR3 comprises 18 residues. Germline V lookup: CDR1 DFQATT, CDR2 SNEGSKA (reference sequence). V was clipped by 0 bases and J by 9 bases; unmatched bases: 16. The CDR3 reads CSARDNRMVSGRASEQFF. The CDR3 region has the DNA TGCAGTGCTAGAGATAATCGTATGGTTAGCGGGAGGGCATCTGAGCAGTTCTTC.

This clonotype was observed a few times. The J gene is TRBJ1-1, the V gene TRBV7-3; 8 positions match TRBD1. The CDR3 is 13 amino acids. Germline assignment: CDR1 SGHTA and CDR2 FQGTGA. Unmatched junction bases numbered 2, after V lost 5 bases and J lost 3 bases. The CDR3 sequence: CASSLQGDTEAFF. The CDR3 coding sequence is TGTGCCAGCAGCCTACAGGGGGACACTGAAGCTTTCTTT.

The table lists this clonotype with a few counts. The rearrangement links TRBV6-2 or TRBV6-3 to TRBJ2-7; D is unresolved. The CDR3 length is 11 residues. Germline V CDR1 and CDR2: MNHEY, SVGEGT. The germline V and J ends were trimmed by 6 bases and 6 bases, with 9 bases remaining between them. CDR3 bases: TGTGCCAGCAGCCCCTTCCGCGAGCAGTACTTC. The encoded protein is CASSPFREQYF.

The chain combines TRBV10-3 with TRBJ2-1; no reliable D call. The tail of the sequence fits TRBJ2-7 better, so the J call may be wrong. Germline V gene lookup returns CDR1 ENHRY and CDR2 SYGVKD. The CDR3 is 16 residues long. CDR3 nucleotides: TGTGCCATCAGTGAGTCCGTAATAGTTAGTTACAATGAGCAGTACTTC. It codes for CAISESVIVSYNEQYF.

To note about this clonotype: The germline gene is not matched at one end of the junction; a read error may be the cause. The chain combines TRBV10-3 with TRBJ1-5; 7 bases fit TRBD1. The CDR3 length is 15 residues. Looked up from germline, CDR1 is ENHRY and CDR2 is SYGVKD. As DNA, the CDR3 is TGTGCCATCAGTGAAACACAGGGGATCAATCAGCTCCAGCATTTT. Protein sequence: CAISETQGINQLQHF.

The chain joins TRBV5-1 to TRBJ2-1; 14 bases align to TRBD2. J was trimmed by 9 bases and V by 4 bases; bases with no gene match: 6. CDR1 is SGHRS and CDR2 is YFSETQ in the germline V gene. This CDR3 contains 15 residues. The CDR3, as DNA: TGCGCCAGCAGCGCCAGACTAGCGGGAGGGGGTGAGCAGTTCTTC. It encodes CASSARLAGGGEQFF.

This chain links TRBV7-9 with TRBJ2-7; D unclear. There are 13 residues in the CDR3. V was cut by 6 bases and J by 0 bases, with 9 bases left in between. The germline CDR1 and CDR2 sequences are SEHNR and FQNEAQ (reference sequence). The CDR3 spells CASRFSSSYEQYF. The CDR3 DNA reads TGTGCCAGCAGATTCTCGAGCTCCTACGAGCAGTACTTC.

This clonotype was counted between two and nine times. The chain joins TRBV4-1 to TRBJ2-5; 11 nucleotides agree with TRBD2. Germline V gives CDR1 MGHRA, CDR2 YSYEKL. V trimming: 3 bases; J trimming: 0 bases; junction bases outside the gene matches: 3. CDR3 length: 16 amino acids. In nucleotides, the CDR3 is TGCGCCAGCAGCCACAGTAGCGGGAGGGACCAAGAGACCCAGTACTTC. Its translation is CASSHSSGRDQETQYF.

The chain employs TRBV11-2 and TRBJ1-4, with D unresolved. Trimming left V 5 bases short and J 11 bases short, with 18 bases between. This CDR3 contains 14 residues. CDR1 is SGHAT and CDR2 is FQNNGV in the germline V gene. CDR3 sequence reads: CASSVKSRVDKLFF. The CDR3 DNA is TGTGCCAGCAGCGTCAAGTCTCGGGTTGACAAACTGTTTTTT.